The clone carrying this T cell receptor beta chain came up a few times. Its antigen is as yet unknown. One junction end disagrees with the germline gene, perhaps due to a read error. Germline V gene sequence: CDR1 LNHDA, CDR2 SQIVND (reference sequence). This CDR3 comprises 13 residues. Researchers ran the PCR with 60 Vbeta and 13 Jbeta primers. Original analysis: A later analysis tallied roughly 77 million unique TCR beta chains, approximately 11 million of them shared. The data were produced by immunoSEQ multiplex PCR, yet TCRdb's version contains in-frame clones alone and is incomplete. V and J calls and clone size are those listed in that table; D and trimming were worked out from the DNA. The sample contains some 200,000 clones, under 85% of which appear only once. While unrecorded immune exposures were likely, the donors were nominally healthy when sampled. This sample is part of a study of cytomegalovirus exposure and HLA in healthy donors.

Study conclusions and caveats: TCR beta sequences reportedly predicted the HLA-A and HLA-B alleles of most subjects accurately.

V gene TRBV19 combines with J gene TRBJ1-1, with TRBD1 identical over 8 bases. The material sequenced was PBMCs. The sequence came from a man aged 50 to 59 in good health and CMV-seronegative. The CDR3 DNA reads TGTGCCAGTAGTACCGGGACAGGTCCGGGTTCGGTCTTT. This sequence encodes CASSTGTGPGSVF.